The sequence of this T cell receptor (beta chain) was determined in a study of cytomegalovirus exposure and HLA in healthy donors. The PCR was carried out with 60 Vbeta primers and 13 Jbeta primers. The method was immunoSEQ multiplex PCR; TCRdb's version includes in-frame clones alone and lacks a portion of them. This repertoire shows some 130,000 clones, 80% found once; its top ten account for 3% to 4%. The sequence came from a woman between 40 and 50 years old in good health and CMV-seronegative. Sequenced input: PBMCs.

The chain's CDR3 is CASTPGDPFYGYTF. The CDR3 DNA follows: TGTGCCAGCACTCCGGGGGACCCTTTCTATGGCTACACCTTC. The chain employs TRBV6-5 and TRBJ1-2; a possible D gene is TRBD1 (5 bases). From germline, CDR1 is MNHEY and CDR2 SVGAGI. The CDR3 spans 14 residues. Trimming took 7 bases from V and 4 from J, leaving 16 bases between them.